Listed here are 6 T cell receptor beta chains from one sample, sequenced in a study of CD8+ T cells in alopecia areata. Reverse transcribed after extraction, RNA yielded cDNA as the sequencing template. Repertoires were generated with immunoSEQ multiplex PCR, while TCRdb's copy carries only in-frame clones and drops some. The table includes 110,000 or so clones, about three fifths detected once. Regarding treatment: oral pan-JAK inhibitor, 5-10 mg twice daily. The source material was CD8+ T cells sorted from blood, sampled at week 4, from a patient treated with tofacitinib. The receptors derive from a human donor with alopecia areata.

The chain recombines TRBV29-1 with TRBJ2-7; perhaps TRBD1 as D (6 bases). This CDR3 spans 13 amino acids. The germline V gene has CDR1 SQVTM and CDR2 ANQGSEA. V lost 7 bases, J lost 3 bases, and 16 bases lay in between. CDR3 amino acids: CSAEAQGFYEQYF. Written as DNA, the CDR3 is TGCAGCGCCGAGGCTCAGGGGTTCTACGAGCAGTACTTC.

This chain joins TRBV4-1 and TRBJ2-1; no definite D call. The CDR3 is 12 residues long. Deletions cut 3 bases from V and 6 bases from J, with 6 bases between. Germline CDR1 and CDR2: MGHRA and YSYEKL. CDR3 DNA sequence: TGCGCCAGCAGCCACCTCCCCAATGAGCAGTTCTTC. This codes for CASSHLPNEQFF.

This sequence joins TRBV29-1 and TRBJ1-3, with 9 bases fitting TRBD1. J gave up 7 bases and V 0 bases, and 10 bases lay outside the gene matches. The CDR3 covers 16 residues. The germline gives CDR1 SQVTM, CDR2 ANQGSEA. The CDR3 DNA sequence: TGCAGCGTTGAAGATCATGGGGACAGGGATGGCAACACCATATATTTT. Amino acid sequence: CSVEDHGDRDGNTIYF.

The chain links TRBV30 to TRBJ2-1; the match to TRBD1 covers 10 bases. The CDR3 length is 13 residues. The J segment lost 8 bases and the V segment lost 5 bases, leaving 6 bases of the junction unmatched. Germline V gene lookup returns CDR1 GTSNPN and CDR2 SVGIG (reference sequence). The CDR3 reads CAWSGTGDHEQFF. The CDR3 DNA sequence: TGTGCCTGGTCCGGGACAGGGGACCATGAGCAGTTCTTC.

The genes are TRBV9 and TRBJ2-1; tentative D call: TRBD1 (6 bases). The CDR3 has 15 amino acids. V was clipped by 0 bases and J by 7 bases, with 14 bases between them. Looked up from germline, CDR1 is SGDLS and CDR2 is YYNGEE. Written as DNA, the CDR3 is TGTGCCAGCAGCGTAGTGGGGGCACATGGGAATGAGCAGTTCTTC. This translates into CASSVVGAHGNEQFF.

In its sample, this clone was seen a few times. J is TRBJ2-7 and V is TRBV30; D gene uncertain. With 2 bases removed from V and 3 bases from J, the gap between germline ends came to 8 bases. Looked up from germline, CDR1 is GTSNPN and CDR2 is SVGIG (reference sequence). The CDR3 has 12 residues. The CDR3 DNA reads as TGTGCCTGGAGTCCCGTCAGCTACGAGCAGTACTTC. Translation: CAWSPVSYEQYF. The full variable domain, in which reference TRBV30 and TRBJ2-7 provide the parts outside the CDR3, is SQTIHQWPATLVQPVGSPLSLECTVEGTSNPNLYWYRQAAGRGLQLLFYSVGIGQISSEVPQNLSASRPQDRQFILSSKKLLLSDSGFYLCAWSPVSYEQYFGPGTRLTVT.